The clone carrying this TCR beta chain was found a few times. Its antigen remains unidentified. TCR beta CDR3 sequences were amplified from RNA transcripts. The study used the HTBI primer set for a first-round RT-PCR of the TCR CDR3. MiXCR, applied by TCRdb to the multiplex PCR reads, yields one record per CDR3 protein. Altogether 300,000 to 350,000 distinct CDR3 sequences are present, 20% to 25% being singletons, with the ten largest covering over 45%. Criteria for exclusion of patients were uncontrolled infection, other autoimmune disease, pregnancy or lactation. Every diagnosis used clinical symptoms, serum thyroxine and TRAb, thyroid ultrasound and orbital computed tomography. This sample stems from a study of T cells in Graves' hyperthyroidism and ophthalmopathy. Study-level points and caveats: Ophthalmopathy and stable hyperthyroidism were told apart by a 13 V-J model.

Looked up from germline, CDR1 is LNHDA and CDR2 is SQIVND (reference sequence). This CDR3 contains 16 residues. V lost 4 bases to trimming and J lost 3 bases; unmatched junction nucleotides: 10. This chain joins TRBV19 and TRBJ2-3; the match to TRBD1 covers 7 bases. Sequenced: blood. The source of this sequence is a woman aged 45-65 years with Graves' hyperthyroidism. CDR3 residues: CASSNRQGLGTDTQYF. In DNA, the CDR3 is TGTGCCAGTAGTAACCGACAGGGTCTGGGGACAGATACGCAGTATTTT. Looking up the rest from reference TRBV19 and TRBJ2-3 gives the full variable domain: DGGITQSPKYLFRKEGQNVTLSCEQNLNHDAMYWYRQDPGQGLRLIYYSQIVNDFQKGDIAEGYSVSREKKESFPLTVTSAQKNPTAFYLCASSNRQGLGTDTQYFGPGTRLTVL.